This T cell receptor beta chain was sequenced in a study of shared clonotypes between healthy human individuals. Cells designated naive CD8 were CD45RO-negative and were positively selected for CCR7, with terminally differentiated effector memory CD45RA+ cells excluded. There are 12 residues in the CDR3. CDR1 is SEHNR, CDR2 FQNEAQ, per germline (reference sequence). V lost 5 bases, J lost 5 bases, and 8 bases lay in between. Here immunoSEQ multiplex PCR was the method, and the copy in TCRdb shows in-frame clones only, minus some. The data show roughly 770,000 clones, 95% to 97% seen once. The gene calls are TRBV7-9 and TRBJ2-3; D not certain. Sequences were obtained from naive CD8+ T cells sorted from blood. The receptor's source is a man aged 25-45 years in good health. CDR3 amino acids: CASSPLEDTQYF. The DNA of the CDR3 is TGTGCCAGCAGCCCCCTAGAAGATACGCAGTATTTT.